This entry describes one T cell receptor beta chain. This clonotype came up many times. Its recognized antigen is unknown. The input lacks base qualities; no much larger clone sits a single base away. CDR3 length: 16 amino acids, cysteine to phenylalanine. The only DNA kept is the CDR3, 48 bases in frame from the first base. CDR1 and CDR2 were assigned from the germline V gene (reference sequence) as LGHDT and YNNKEL. Trimming costs V 0 bases and J 1 base, and their ends lie 9 bases apart. This sample is drawn from a study of T cells in Graves' hyperthyroidism and ophthalmopathy (dated by TCRdb to the late 2010s). Context from the whole study: Peripheral blood was sampled at the time of initial diagnosis, prior to any treatment. To identify distinguishing TCR V-J signatures, a discovery cohort of 90 to 100 patients was used, comprising some 45 with Graves' ophthalmopathy and around 57 with stable Graves' hyperthyroidism. Prospective prediction of ophthalmopathy was tested in an independent validation cohort of fewer than 20 hyperthyroidism patients and 15 to 17 patients who later progressed to ophthalmopathy. The 90 to 100 discovery patients were randomly divided into training and test sets at a 7:3 ratio. Thyroid tissue and blood T-cell repertoires from several Graves' hyperthyroidism patients were also compared in the study. Once sampling was done, hyperthyroidism patients were given methimazole at a starting dose of 30 mg daily, whereas ophthalmopathy patients were given high-dose intravenous methylprednisolone. The paper describes TCR Vbeta CDR3 sequencing of 140 or so peripheral blood samples, made up of approximately 40 ophthalmopathy patients, around 78 hyperthyroidism patients and some 17 progressor patients.

The paper's findings and limits, for the study overall: In validation, the model predicted progression to ophthalmopathy a median of roughly 6.5 months before onset, with about 70% sensitivity and 72.22% specificity. A model built on a 13 V-J signature distinguished ophthalmopathy from stable hyperthyroidism, reaching 87.88% sensitivity and approximately 81% specificity in cross-validation and 80%/75% in testing. Most expanded thyroid clonotypes (frequency above 0.001) were also detected in blood, suggesting blood repertoires may reflect thyroid immune responses. No statistical method was used to set the sample size in advance, and investigators knew the group allocation.

Hyperthyroidism patients were newly diagnosed, with disease duration under 2 months, and aged 18 to 65 years. Patients with uncontrolled infections, other autoimmune diseases, pregnancy or lactation were excluded. Diagnoses were established on the basis of clinical symptoms, serum thyroxine and TRAb, thyroid ultrasound, and orbital computed tomography. For progressor patients, blood was drawn at the first diagnosis of hyperthyroidism, before any ophthalmopathy symptoms had appeared. Ficoll-Paque density gradient centrifugation was used to isolate PBMCs from around 10 ml of fresh peripheral blood. Progressor patients were defined as those initially diagnosed with Graves' hyperthyroidism in whom ophthalmopathy developed during follow-up. Total RNA was extracted with Trizol reagent, and quality was checked on an Agilent 2100 Bioanalyzer. TCR beta CDR3 regions were amplified from RNA transcripts. The TCR CDR3 was subjected to a first round of RT-PCR using the HTBI primer set and the Qiagen OneStep RT-PCR kit. Libraries were constructed in a second round of multiplex PCR, after which size selection and purification were carried out. Libraries were sequenced paired-end with 100 bp reads on an Illumina HiSeq2000. The study's processing was this. SOAPnuke was used to process the raw data, throwing out any read that contained adapters or uncalled bases, had a mean Phred below 15, or lacked an exact constant-primer or identifier match. COPE v1.2.5 was used to merge the high-quality paired reads, and each unique nucleotide sequence was defined as a clonotype. MiTCR v1.1 was used to align the clonotypes against IMGT TRBV, TRBD and TRBJ reference segments. Analysis was restricted to V-J combinations with a frequency above 0.0001, which covered 99.2% of repertoires. A TCS score was defined as the ratio between F50 (clonal expansion) and ExV (chaos), using BLOSUM62-based TCRdist between CDR3 peptides within each V-J. Welch's t-statistics and random forest reduced 500 to 550 V-J features to 13, which were used in a naive Bayes classifier (R e1071). TCRdb took the public reads, trimmed them with fastp at Q25, ran MiXCR for clone calling and kept in-frame beta chains. Rows matching on CDR3 protein sequence are summarized as one entry with the most common DNA and genes. The V and J calls and clone size are TCRdb's, not the authors'. The sample table lists under 300,000 distinct CDR3 sequences, about 14% of them with a count of one. Clones ranked in the top ten supply 13% of the sample.

Recombination linked TRBV3-1 to TRBJ2-2; the D gene lacks a confident call. Material for sequencing was blood. The TCR sequence derives from a woman in her thirties or forties with Graves' hyperthyroidism that later progressed to Graves' ophthalmopathy. The nucleotide sequence reads as follows: TGTGCCAGCAGCCAAGATTGGCTAGGGAACACCGGGGAGCTGTTTTTT. It translates to CASSQDWLGNTGELFF.